Shown below are 21 T cell receptor beta chains from a single sample sequenced in a study of T cell repertoires in cytomegalovirus infection. A single record per CDR3 protein comes from TCRdb applying MiXCR to the reads. Counted here are around 430,000 distinct CDR3 sequences, 40% to 50% occurring once; the ten biggest clones make up 35% to 50%. No antigen is known for these receptors. Sequencing was performed on cultured PBMCs, taken from culture after CMV antigen stimulation. The receptor source for this set is a human donor in good health (CMV status not recorded). Some clones in this sample may be carry-over from other donors' samples.

There are a few counts of this clonotype. V and J are TRBV6-1 and TRBJ2-1; no reliable D call. The CDR3 is made up of 15 amino acids. Germline assignment: CDR1 MNHNS and CDR2 SASEGT. V was cut by 6 bases and J by 8 bases, with 20 bases left in between. The CDR3 reads CASRSWVTGTDEQFF. CDR3 nucleotide sequence: TGTGCCAGCAGGTCTTGGGTGACCGGAACCGATGAGCAGTTCTTC.

The V gene is TRBV6-5, the J gene TRBJ2-7; TRBD2 matches at 8 bases. The V gene end was trimmed by 6 bases and the J gene end by 2 bases; junction bases not matched to a gene: 0. Germline assignment: CDR1 MNHEY and CDR2 SVGAGI. CDR3 length: 12 residues. In DNA form, the CDR3 reads TGTGCCAGCAGGGGACTAGCCTACGAGCAGTACTTC. Its protein is CASRGLAYEQYF.

The genes are TRBV7-6 and TRBJ2-5; no firm D call. CDR1 and CDR2 (germline): SGHVS, FNYEAQ. The CDR3 consists of 13 residues. Deletions cut 2 bases from V and 0 bases from J, with 4 bases between. The CDR3 loop is CASSLSNQETQYF. The CDR3 nucleotides read TGTGCCAGCAGCTTAAGTAACCAAGAGACCCAGTACTTC.

CDR3 in DNA: TGTGCCAGCAGCTTGGGCGATTGGGGGACGCAGTATTTT. It translates to CASSLGDWGTQYF. The chain joins TRBV11-2 to TRBJ2-3; D is tentatively TRBD1 or TRBD2 (5 bases each). V shed 3 bases and J shed 9 bases, with 13 bases lying between them. The CDR3 consists of 13 residues. Germline assignment: CDR1 SGHAT and CDR2 FQNNGV.

In this sample, this clonotype turned up once. This chain links TRBV20-1 with TRBJ2-7; D possibly uses TRBD1 or TRBD2 (5 bases each). Germline V gene lookup returns CDR1 DFQATT and CDR2 SNEGSKA (reference sequence). Trimming took off 5 bases at V and 4 bases at J, with 18 bases between the two ends. This CDR3 is 14 amino acids long. CDR3 amino acids: CSAFSGADGYEQYF. In DNA form, the CDR3 reads TGCAGTGCTTTCTCCGGGGCCGACGGGTACGAGCAGTACTTC.

The chain couples TRBV20-1 to TRBJ2-3; 8 bases are shared with TRBD1. Germline lookup yields CDR1 DFQATT and CDR2 SNEGSKA (reference sequence). The CDR3 consists of 14 residues. Trimming removed 4 bases from V and 4 bases from J; junction bases left unmatched: 7. The CDR3 reads CSAIKQGVSDTQYF. The DNA of the CDR3 is TGCAGTGCTATAAAACAGGGGGTCTCAGATACGCAGTATTTT.

In this sample, this clonotype turned up a few times. This chain connects TRBV24-1 to TRBJ2-5; 8 bases align to TRBD1. This CDR3 has 16 amino acids. J lost 4 bases, V lost 5 bases, and 11 bases had no gene match. Germline lookup yields CDR1 KGHDR and CDR2 SFDVKD. The CDR3 loop reads CATSVTGGFGGETQYF. The CDR3 region has the DNA TGTGCCACCAGTGTCACAGGGGGGTTTGGCGGAGAGACCCAGTACTTC.

Ten or more counts support this clonotype. V and J are TRBV7-6 and TRBJ2-3, with D perhaps TRBD2 (7 bases). The V gene's germline CDR1 is SGHVS and CDR2 FNYEAQ. Deletions cut 7 bases from V and 3 bases from J, with 17 bases between. The CDR3 totals 15 residues. The chain's CDR3 is CASIPRGGGTDTQYF. CDR3 coding DNA: TGTGCCAGCATCCCTAGGGGGGGCGGGACAGATACGCAGTATTTT. Full variable domain (remainder filled in from reference TRBV7-6 and TRBJ2-3): GAGVSQSPRYKVTKRGQDVALRCDPISGHVSLYWYRQALGQGPEFLTYFNYEAQQDKSGLPNDRFSAERPEGSISTLTIQRTEQRDSAMYRCASIPRGGGTDTQYFGPGTRLTVL.

This clonotype was counted only a few times. The chain employs TRBV7-2 and TRBJ2-5; D is undetermined. The V end lost 3 bases, the J end lost 0 bases, and 8 bases lay between the germline ends. The germline gives CDR1 SGHTA, CDR2 FQGNSA. CDR3 length: 14 residues. CDR3 protein: CASSLGWHQETQYF. The CDR3 nucleotides are TGTGCCAGCAGCTTGGGGTGGCACCAAGAGACCCAGTACTTC.

The sample holds a few counts of this clonotype. The chain is built from TRBV12-3 or TRBV12-4 and TRBJ2-1; D is possibly TRBD1 (5 bases). V lost 6 bases to trimming and J lost 1 base, with 10 bases between them. The length of the CDR3 is 14 residues. CDR3 sequence reads: CASSRSGSYNEQFF. The CDR3 DNA sequence: TGTGCCAGCAGCAGGTCAGGGTCCTACAATGAGCAGTTCTTC.

The V gene is TRBV12-3 or TRBV12-4, the J gene TRBJ2-2; TRBD2 agrees at 10 bases. J was trimmed by 7 bases and V by 5 bases; bases with no gene match: 10. There are 16 residues in the CDR3. The CDR3 here is CASSESGGGVGGELFF. For the CDR3, the DNA is TGTGCCAGCAGTGAAAGCGGGGGGGGAGTTGGCGGGGAGCTGTTTTTT.

The CDR3 protein is CASSPRYRRGETQYF. The CDR3 DNA follows: TGTGCCAGCAGTCCTAGATACAGGCGGGGGGAGACCCAGTACTTC. The V call is TRBV27, the J call TRBJ2-5; 7 bases are a match to TRBD2. Germline CDR1 reads MNHEY; CDR2 reads SMNVEV (reference sequence). Germline trimming cut 5 bases from V and 5 bases from J; bases unmatched to any gene: 11. CDR3 length: 15 residues.

The chain carries TRBV11-3 and TRBJ2-1; 8 bases align to TRBD1. Losses at the gene ends were 6 bases for V and 5 bases for J; bases not matched to a gene: 12. The CDR3 spans 16 residues. The V gene's germline CDR1 is SGHNT and CDR2 YENEEA. The CDR3: CASSQSGTGVDNEQFF. The CDR3 DNA reads as TGTGCCAGCAGTCAGTCCGGGACAGGTGTGGACAATGAGCAGTTCTTC.

The gene calls are TRBV12-3 or TRBV12-4 and TRBJ2-7, with no clear D. Trimming left V 1 base short and J 3 bases short, with 13 bases between. CDR3 length: 15 amino acids. The chain's CDR3 is CASSLGARSSYEQYF. The DNA for the CDR3 is TGTGCCAGCAGTTTAGGTGCCCGTTCCAGCTACGAGCAGTACTTC.

This clonotype was seen a few times. The rearrangement joins TRBV7-9 to TRBJ1-2; D not certain. Trimming removed 4 bases at V and 4 bases at J, with 16 bases between. Germline V gene data show CDR1 as SEHNR and CDR2 as FQNEAQ (reference sequence). CDR3 length equals 15 residues. Here the CDR3 DNA reads TGTGCCAGCAGCTCGGTACAGAGGGCCGGCTATGGCTACACCTTC. The encoded protein is CASSSVQRAGYGYTF.

The rearrangement joins TRBV5-6 to TRBJ2-2; D uncertain. The CDR3 contains 14 residues. Trimming stripped 0 bases from V and 4 bases from J, with 7 bases between. Germline V lookup: CDR1 SGHDT, CDR2 YYEEEE. This chain's CDR3 is CASSLVDSTGELFF. CDR3 DNA sequence: TGTGCCAGCAGCTTGGTAGATTCCACCGGGGAGCTGTTTTTT.

The CDR3: CASSWRSRGHEQYF. CDR3 in DNA: TGTGCCAGCAGTTGGCGATCCAGGGGCCACGAGCAGTACTTC. The chain combines TRBV6-5 with TRBJ2-7, with TRBD1 as a possible D gene (6 bases). Trimming left V 4 bases short and J 5 bases short, with 15 bases between. The germline V gene has CDR1 MNHEY and CDR2 SVGAGI. The CDR3 is 14 amino acids.

This clonotype was picked up a small number of times. The rearrangement links TRBV27 to TRBJ2-3; no firm D call. The CDR3 is made up of 14 amino acids. Germline V CDR1 and CDR2: MNHEY, SMNVEV (reference sequence). Trimming removed 8 bases at V and 2 bases at J, with 14 bases between. Here the CDR3 reads CASSSGVNTDTQYF. In DNA form, the CDR3 reads TGTGCCAGCTCGAGTGGGGTCAACACAGATACGCAGTATTTT.

As DNA, the CDR3 is TGTGCCAGCAGCACCGCGTGGGGCGACACCGGGGAGCTGTTTTTT. Amino acid sequence: CASSTAWGDTGELFF. The chain employs TRBV7-9 and TRBJ2-2; D may be TRBD1 (5 bases). Germline CDR1 SEHNR, CDR2 FQNEAQ (reference sequence). V lost 5 bases, J lost 3 bases, and 13 bases lay in between. The CDR3 consists of 15 residues.

The V call is TRBV6-6, the J call TRBJ2-7, with 8 bases identical to TRBD2. The V gene's germline CDR1 is MNHNY and CDR2 SVGAGI (reference sequence). The CDR3 sequence is 14 residues long. Trimming took 2 bases from V and 7 from J; bases not matched to a gene: 7. CDR3 bases: TGTGCCAGCAGTTACCTCCCCGGGAGGGTAGAGCAGTACTTC. It codes for CASSYLPGRVEQYF.

This chain uses TRBV6-1 with TRBJ2-5, with no clear D. Trimming took 3 bases from V and 0 from J, leaving 2 bases between them. CDR1 MNHNS and CDR2 SASEGT come from the germline V gene. The CDR3 runs 12 residues. The CDR3 reads CASSENQETQYF. As DNA, the CDR3 is TGTGCCAGCAGTGAGAACCAAGAGACCCAGTACTTC.